A selection of T cell receptor beta chains follows, all from one sample in a study of T-cell reconstitution after alpha-beta-depleted transplantation in children. One entry per CDR3 protein, called by TCRdb with MiXCR from the PCR reads. The profile shows about 98,000 distinct CDR3 sequences, less than 6% of them singletons. The sequencing used PBMCs, mostly from graft donor cells, collected 60 days after TCRalphabeta/CD19-depleted stem cell transplant. The receptors stem from a female patient younger than 10 who had a stem cell transplant for Fanconi anemia, so the T cells may come from the graft donor. Each CDR3 is given with its conserved first and last residue.

j_call: TRBJ2-1
v_call: TRBV6-2/TRBV6-3
cdr3_aa: CATQRGPYNEQFF

j_call: TRBJ1-6
v_call: TRBV29-1
cdr3_aa: CSVRVTSNSPLHF

j_call: TRBJ1-5
v_call: TRBV5-1
cdr3_aa: CASSPRGNQPQHF

j_call: TRBJ2-5
v_call: TRBV7-2
cdr3_aa: CASRRTSGGVIQETQYF

j_call: TRBJ2-3
v_call: TRBV28
cdr3_aa: CASSSQGLRTDTQYF

j_call: TRBJ2-3
v_call: TRBV7-9
cdr3_aa: CASSLKEGDTQYF

j_call: TRBJ1-6
v_call: TRBV7-2
cdr3_aa: CASSFQGGNSPLHF

j_call: TRBJ2-1
v_call: TRBV4-1
cdr3_aa: CASSQGGMTSGMSNEQFF

j_call: TRBJ2-1
v_call: TRBV7-9
cdr3_aa: CASSLRSGSIYNEQFF

j_call: TRBJ2-7
v_call: TRBV20-1
cdr3_aa: CSARAGYTDEQYF

j_call: TRBJ1-2
v_call: TRBV7-8
cdr3_aa: CASSSGTYGYTF

j_call: TRBJ2-7
v_call: TRBV9
cdr3_aa: CASSPSTSSTYEQYF

j_call: TRBJ2-1
v_call: TRBV5-6
cdr3_aa: CASSFRGAQTYNEQFF

j_call: TRBJ2-2
v_call: TRBV7-8
cdr3_aa: CASSLVGGSTTGELFF

j_call: TRBJ2-3
v_call: TRBV2
cdr3_aa: CASSEGGGGLGTDTQYF

j_call: TRBJ1-1
v_call: TRBV12-3/TRBV12-4
cdr3_aa: CASSYPGVNTEAFF

j_call: TRBJ2-1
v_call: TRBV20-1
cdr3_aa: CSARARFQGNEQFF